These 28 T cell receptor beta chains share one sample of origin, sequenced in a study of control samples from healthy donors and cancer patients (dated by TCRdb to about 2020). Library generation was performed with the immunoSEQ multiplex PCR assay. As stored in TCRdb, this immuneACCESS dataset retains in-frame rearrangements with V and J assigned. A fraction of the clones does not appear; measured against another copy, unresolved V genes explain less than half of the discrepancy, and the remainder lacks a known reason. This sample gives 85,000 to 110,000 clones in total; 85% to 90% of them show up just once. Of the sample, about 18% falls within the top ten clones. The sample consisted of PBMCs. These receptors came from a man in his fifties or sixties with lung cancer.

The J gene is TRBJ2-7, the V gene TRBV6-1; 7 nucleotides agree with TRBD1. J gave up 2 bases and V 2 bases, and 3 bases lay outside the gene matches. CDR3 length equals 14 residues. CDR1 MNHNS and CDR2 SASEGT come from the germline V gene. As DNA, the CDR3 is TGTGCCAGCAGTGAAACAAGGGGGCCCTACGAGCAGTACTTC. It codes for CASSETRGPYEQYF.

The V call is TRBV23-1, the J call TRBJ1-6; D uncertain. TRBV23-1 has ORF status, its function being uncertain. There are 14 residues in the CDR3. Trimming removed 0 bases at V and 13 bases at J, with 13 bases between. CDR3 region: CASSQSGDFVPLHF. The CDR3 DNA reads TGCGCCAGCAGTCAATCTGGGGATTTCGTCCCCCTCCACTTT.

This sequence joins TRBV30 and TRBJ1-1; TRBD1 matches 8 bases. The CDR3 totals 15 residues. V lost 3 bases and J lost 4; bases outside the gene matches: 10. Looked up from germline, CDR1 is GTSNPN and CDR2 is SVGIG (reference sequence). The CDR3 here is CAWRGDRQGSTEAFF. The CDR3 bases are TGTGCCTGGAGGGGGGATCGACAGGGGAGCACTGAAGCTTTCTTT. Full variable domain (remainder filled in from reference TRBV30 and TRBJ1-1): SQTIHQWPATLVQPVGSPLSLECTVEGTSNPNLYWYRQAAGRGLQLLFYSVGIGQISSEVPQNLSASRPQDRQFILSSKKLLLSDSGFYLCAWRGDRQGSTEAFFGQGTRLTVV.

The chain is built from TRBV15 and TRBJ1-4; TRBD1 is a possible D gene (5 bases). The ends were cut back, 6 bases at V and 5 bases at J, with 13 bases in the middle. This CDR3 is built from 14 residues. Germline CDR1 is LNHNV and CDR2 is YYDKDF (reference sequence). The CDR3 sequence: CATRERGANEKLFF. CDR3 nucleotides: TGTGCCACCAGAGAGAGGGGCGCCAATGAAAAACTGTTTTTT. Full variable domain (rest looked up from reference TRBV15 and TRBJ1-4): DAMVIQNPRYQVTQFGKPVTLSCSQTLNHNVMYWYQQKSSQAPKLLFHYYDKDFNNEADTPDNFQSRRPNTSFCFLDIRSPGLGDTAMYLCATRERGANEKLFFGSGTQLSVL.

This chain uses TRBV6-5 with TRBJ1-2; the match to TRBD1 covers 7 bases. The germline CDR1 and CDR2 sequences are MNHEY and SVGAGI. The CDR3 is 13 amino acids. The V and J ends lost 5 bases and 6 bases, in that order; junction bases with no gene match: 6. In nucleotides, the CDR3 is TGTGCCAGCAGTCCACAGGGGATGGATGGCTACACCTTC. Amino acid sequence: CASSPQGMDGYTF.

The CDR3 reads CASSSPMRGTTLSYQETQYF. In DNA, the CDR3 is TGTGCCAGCAGCTCCCCTATGAGGGGGACAACCCTTTCGTACCAAGAGACCCAGTACTTC. The chain is built from TRBV11-3 and TRBJ2-5, with D possibly TRBD1 on 6 matching bases. Trimming removed 4 bases at V and 0 bases at J, with 27 bases between. The germline V gene has CDR1 SGHNT and CDR2 YENEEA. The length of the CDR3 is 20 residues.

The chain is built from TRBV5-1 and TRBJ2-5; 7 bases agree with TRBD1. In germline, CDR1 is SGHRS, CDR2 YFSETQ. V trimming: 4 bases; J trimming: 5 bases; junction bases outside the gene matches: 8. There are 14 residues in the CDR3. The CDR3 loop reads CASSVGTGEETQYF. CDR3 nucleotide sequence: TGCGCCAGCAGCGTCGGCACAGGGGAGGAGACCCAGTACTTC.

J is TRBJ2-1 and V is TRBV9, with D tentatively TRBD2 (5 bases). The CDR3 consists of 16 residues. Germline V CDR1 and CDR2: SGDLS, YYNGEE. V lost 3 bases, J lost 3 bases, and 16 bases lay in between. The CDR3 bases are TGTGCCAGCAGCGCTGCGGGCCTCAACTACTACAATGAGCAGTTCTTC. It is translated as CASSAAGLNYYNEQFF.

The rearrangement links TRBV5-1 to TRBJ2-7; no reliable D call. The germline V gene has CDR1 SGHRS and CDR2 YFSETQ. CDR3 length: 13 amino acids. V was pared by 2 bases and J by 2 bases, with 8 bases between. CDR3 sequence: CASSLVGTYEQYF. DNA for the CDR3: TGCGCCAGCAGCTTAGTCGGTACCTACGAGCAGTACTTC.

The chain carries TRBV30 and TRBJ2-1; 9 bases agree with TRBD1. Germline CDR1 and CDR2: GTSNPN and SVGIG (reference sequence). This CDR3 contains 14 residues. V shed 6 bases and J 8 bases; nucleotides not matched to a gene: 11. CDR3 loop: CACMPRDRAYEQFF. The CDR3 region has the DNA TGTGCCTGTATGCCCCGGGACAGGGCCTATGAGCAGTTCTTC.

J is TRBJ2-7 and V is TRBV24-1; no firm D call. CDR3 length: 13 amino acids. CDR1 is KGHDR and CDR2 is SFDVKD in the germline V gene. V dropped 4 bases and J dropped 4 bases, with 10 bases sitting between them. CDR3 bases: TGTGCCACCAGTGACCCCTACTCTTACGAGCAGTACTTC. Its translation is CATSDPYSYEQYF.

The rearrangement joins TRBV6-5 to TRBJ2-7; TRBD1 agrees at 7 bases. In germline, CDR1 is MNHEY, CDR2 SVGAGI. Germline trimming cut 6 bases from V and 2 bases from J; bases unmatched to any gene: 10. This CDR3 region has 15 residues. CDR3 in DNA: TGTGCCAGCAGGGGCGTGACAGGGAGCCCCTACGAGCAGTACTTC. This gives the protein CASRGVTGSPYEQYF.

V and J are TRBV18 and TRBJ2-3; 8 positions agree with TRBD2. This CDR3 region has 16 residues. V shed 1 base, J shed 3 bases, and the junction held 6 bases outside the gene matches. Germline CDR1 is KGHSH and CDR2 is LQKENI. The CDR3 bases are TGTGCCAGCTCACCACTCGGACTAGCAGGTACAGATACGCAGTATTTT. Amino acid sequence: CASSPLGLAGTDTQYF.

This chain connects TRBV30 to TRBJ1-2; D is unresolved. Trimming pared 4 bases from V and 6 bases from J, leaving 12 bases between. The germline V gene has CDR1 GTSNPN and CDR2 SVGIG (reference sequence). This CDR3 region has 12 residues. Here the CDR3 DNA reads TGTGCCTGGAAAGGGAACAGCCATGGCTACACCTTC. It translates to CAWKGNSHGYTF.

In the case of this clone: At one of its ends the junction is not consistent with the germline gene, which may arise from a read error. J is TRBJ2-2 and V is TRBV3-1 (or the pseudogene TRBV3-2); D remains unclear. Germline CDR1 reads LGHDT; CDR2 reads YNNKEL (reference sequence). The CDR3 spans 14 residues. The CDR3 protein is CASRQGPSWGELFF. CDR3 nucleotides: TGTGCCAGCAGACAAGGACCTTCATGGGGGGAGCTGTTTTTT.

The rearrangement links TRBV5-6 to TRBJ2-7, with D perhaps matching TRBD2 (5 bases). From germline, CDR1 is SGHDT and CDR2 YYEEEE. V was pared by 0 bases and J by 7 bases, with 11 bases between. This CDR3 spans 13 amino acids. CDR3 region: CASSLARSGEQYF. Written as DNA, the CDR3 is TGTGCCAGCAGCTTGGCGAGATCGGGAGAGCAGTACTTC. Full variable domain (rest looked up from reference TRBV5-6 and TRBJ2-7): DAGVTQSPTHLIKTRGQQVTLRCSPKSGHDTVSWYQQALGQGPQFIFQYYEEEERQRGNFPDRFSGHQFPNYSSELNVNALLLGDSALYLCASSLARSGEQYFGPGTRLTVT.

V usage is TRBV9 and J usage is TRBJ2-1; D is unresolved. The CDR3 sequence is 15 residues long. V lost 0 bases to trimming and J lost 0 bases, with 7 bases between them. Germline V gene lookup returns CDR1 SGDLS and CDR2 YYNGEE. Here the CDR3 reads CASSVEQSSYNEQFF. The CDR3 DNA sequence: TGTGCCAGCAGCGTAGAACAGAGCTCCTACAATGAGCAGTTCTTC. Full variable domain (remainder filled in from reference TRBV9 and TRBJ2-1): DSGVTQTPKHLITATGQRVTLRCSPRSGDLSVYWYQQSLDQGLQFLIQYYNGEERAKGNILERFSAQQFPDLHSELNLSSLELGDSALYFCASSVEQSSYNEQFFGPGTRLTVL.

The rearrangement uses TRBV10-3 and TRBJ2-3; D could derive from TRBD1 or TRBD2 (6 bases each). The length of the CDR3 is 16 residues. Between the trimmed V and J ends, which lost 4 bases and 2 bases, there was a span of 16 bases. Germline assignment: CDR1 ENHRY and CDR2 SYGVKD. CDR3 in DNA: TGTGCCATCAGTGCAGGAGGGGGGTGGTCCACAGATACGCAGTATTTT. Translating it yields CAISAGGGWSTDTQYF.

This clone was found a few times. The gene calls are TRBV3-1 (or the pseudogene TRBV3-2) and TRBJ1-1; 7 bases are a match to TRBD1. CDR3 length: 17 residues. Germline CDR1 and CDR2: LGHDT and YNNKEL (reference sequence). V trimming: 4 bases; J trimming: 5 bases; junction bases outside the gene matches: 16. The CDR3 reads CASSPDRPIGRRTEAFF. The CDR3, as DNA: TGTGCCAGCAGCCCGGACAGGCCCATAGGGAGGAGGACTGAAGCTTTCTTT.

The rearrangement uses TRBV30 and TRBJ1-2; 7 nucleotides agree with TRBD1. With 7 bases clipped from V and 2 bases from J, the junction kept 4 bases outside the gene matches. The CDR3 consists of 12 residues. Germline V gene lookup returns CDR1 GTSNPN and CDR2 SVGIG (reference sequence). DNA for the CDR3: TGTGCCTACGGGACAGCCAACTATGGCTACACCTTC. This sequence encodes CAYGTANYGYTF.

This clone was counted a single time. For the CDR3, the DNA is TGTGCCAGCTCAGAGTACAACCGGGGGTCCTATGGCTACACCTTC. It specifies CASSEYNRGSYGYTF. The chain recombines TRBV18 with TRBJ1-2, with D possibly matching TRBD1 (5 bases). The germline CDR1 and CDR2 sequences are KGHSH and LQKENI. CDR3 length equals 15 residues. V lost 5 bases, J lost 4 bases, and 17 bases lay in between.

V and J are TRBV9 and TRBJ1-2; possible D gene TRBD1, 6 bases. Germline CDR1 and CDR2: SGDLS and YYNGEE. The CDR3 has 15 amino acids. Deletions cut 6 bases from V and 3 bases from J, with 18 bases between. The CDR3 loop is CASNLGAGADYGYTF. CDR3 bases: TGTGCCAGCAATTTGGGGGCAGGGGCGGACTATGGCTACACCTTC.

This clone was counted only a few times. The CDR3 DNA reads TGTGCCGCGTCCTCAGGGTACACAGATACGCAGTATTTT. Translated, it gives CAASSGYTDTQYF. The V gene is TRBV6-5, the J gene TRBJ2-3; D might be TRBD1 (5 bases). Germline V gene lookup returns CDR1 MNHEY and CDR2 SVGAGI. Trimming left V 11 bases short and J 2 bases short, with 14 bases between. The CDR3 has 13 residues.

This clone came up a few times. The chain joins TRBV6-2 or TRBV6-3 to TRBJ1-5, with D tentatively TRBD1 (6 bases). V was shortened by 2 bases and J by 2 bases, with 13 bases between the two germline ends. Germline V gene data show CDR1 as MNHEY and CDR2 as SVGEGT. This CDR3 spans 16 amino acids. The CDR3 DNA reads as TGTGCCAGCAGTTACGGTGGCAGGGGAGGCAATCAGCCCCAGCATTTT. This codes for CASSYGGRGGNQPQHF.

The chain joins TRBV12-3 or TRBV12-4 to TRBJ2-3, with TRBD2 as a possible D gene (6 bases). The CDR3 extends over 12 amino acids. V lost 8 bases and J lost 12, with 18 bases in between. In nucleotides, the CDR3 is TGTGCCAGCGAAGCCTGGGACTTGCCTCAGTATTTT. The encoded protein is CASEAWDLPQYF.

The CDR3, as DNA: TGTGCCAGCAGTTTACAGAGCTCTGGAAACACCATATATTTT. This codes for CASSLQSSGNTIYF. The chain joins TRBV3-1 (or the pseudogene TRBV3-2) to TRBJ1-3, with D unclear. The V end was cut by 6 bases, the J end by 0 bases, with 9 bases between. The CDR3 is 14 amino acids. Germline V gene data show CDR1 as LGHDT and CDR2 as YNNKEL (reference sequence).

The V gene is TRBV30, the J gene TRBJ1-5, with D tentatively TRBD1 (6 bases). V was shortened by 0 bases and J by 2 bases, with 17 bases between the two germline ends. Germline CDR1 GTSNPN, CDR2 SVGIG (reference sequence). The CDR3 has 17 amino acids. DNA of the CDR3: TGTGCCTGGAGTGTACAACAGGGAAATATTGGCAATCAGCCCCAGCATTTT. Amino acid sequence: CAWSVQQGNIGNQPQHF.

The V call is TRBV6-6, the J call TRBJ2-1, with D unresolved. From germline, CDR1 is MNHNY and CDR2 SVGAGI (reference sequence). This CDR3 has 14 amino acids. Trimming stripped 7 bases from V and 3 bases from J, with 13 bases between. The CDR3 sequence is CASISKANYNEQFF. CDR3 in DNA: TGTGCCAGCATATCCAAGGCAAACTACAATGAGCAGTTCTTC.